These 29 T cell receptor beta chains share one sample of origin, sequenced in a study of T cells in narcolepsy (dated by TCRdb to the late 2010s). The library was obtained by the immunoSEQ multiplex PCR assay. Sourced from immuneACCESS, this table was stored by TCRdb with only in-frame sequences that have V and J called. A share of the clones is absent; for the studies checked, an unresolved V gene accounts for under half, and the remainder has no known explanation. The sample table contains some 25,000 clones; only one count was recorded for around 85% of them. The top ten clonotypes cover 10% of the sample. The specimen sequenced was memory (CD45RA-) CD4+ T cells from blood. Read against the paper, the sample's cell subset or site label means: memory T cells sorted ex vivo from peripheral blood. The receptors were sampled from a human donor in good health.

This sequence joins TRBV6-6 and TRBJ2-7; 9 bases are a match to TRBD1. V dropped 2 bases and J dropped 6; count of bases not matched to a gene: 5. This CDR3 has 14 amino acids. From germline, CDR1 is MNHNY and CDR2 SVGAGI (reference sequence). CDR3 bases: TGTGCCAGCAGTTACGGGTGGGACAGGGTCGAGCAGTACTTC. Translation: CASSYGWDRVEQYF.

The chain carries TRBV5-1 and TRBJ1-4; TRBD1 is a possible D gene (6 bases). The V gene's germline CDR1 is SGHRS and CDR2 YFSETQ. The CDR3 runs to 16 residues. Trimming cost V 4 bases and J 0 bases, with 13 bases left between them. For the CDR3, the DNA is TGCGCCAGCAGCCTCGGACAGCCTTCAACTAATGAAAAACTGTTTTTT. It yields the protein CASSLGQPSTNEKLFF. Drawing the rest from reference TRBV5-1 and TRBJ1-4, the complete variable domain is KAGVTQTPRYLIKTRGQQVTLSCSPISGHRSVSWYQQTPGQGLQFLFEYFSETQRNKGNFPGRFSGRQFSNSRSEMNVSTLELGDSALYLCASSLGQPSTNEKLFFGSGTQLSVL.

This clone appeared a few times. The chain carries TRBV9 and TRBJ2-3; the D is unclear. There are 13 residues in the CDR3. Germline loops: CDR1 SGDLS, CDR2 YYNGEE. Between the trimmed V and J ends, which lost 0 bases and 0 bases, there was a span of 2 bases. The CDR3 DNA follows: TGTGCCAGCAGCGTAGTCAGCACAGATACGCAGTATTTT. Translated: CASSVVSTDTQYF.

This clone was picked up one time. The rearrangement uses TRBV6-6 and TRBJ2-5; no reliable D call. The V end lost 5 bases, the J end lost 6 bases, and 13 bases lay between the germline ends. Germline V gene lookup returns CDR1 MNHNY and CDR2 SVGAGI (reference sequence). CDR3 length equals 13 residues. CDR3 sequence (DNA): TGTGCCAGCAGTAAGGACGTAGGGAAGACCCAGTACTTC. Residues: CASSKDVGKTQYF.

The chain has TRBV18 and TRBJ2-3; D may be TRBD1 (6 bases). V lost 2 bases and J lost 3, with 12 bases in between. Per germline, CDR1 KGHSH and CDR2 LQKENI. CDR3 length: 15 residues. The CDR3 here is CASSPSAQGTDTQYF. The DNA of the CDR3 is TGTGCCAGCTCACCATCCGCCCAGGGGACAGATACGCAGTATTTT.

In this sample, this clone turned up a few times. The rearrangement uses TRBV6-5 and TRBJ2-5; TRBD2 might be the D (7 bases). Trimming took 5 bases from V and 10 from J, leaving 23 bases between them. CDR3 length: 15 amino acids. Per the germline V gene, CDR1 is MNHEY and CDR2 is SVGAGI. DNA for the CDR3: TGTGCCAGCAGTCCCCGTTGGGGGGGCACAGGGAGCCAGTACTTC. This gives the protein CASSPRWGGTGSQYF.

The CDR3 here is CASSGLKGQGGTDTQYF. The CDR3 region has the DNA TGTGCCAGCAGTGGGTTGAAGGGACAGGGGGGAACAGATACGCAGTATTTT. The chain recombines TRBV2 with TRBJ2-3; 11 nucleotides match TRBD1. Germline CDR1 is SNHLY and CDR2 is FYNNEI. V shed 4 bases and J 3 bases; nucleotides not matched to a gene: 9. The CDR3 has 17 residues.

J is TRBJ2-1 and V is TRBV15, with D tentatively TRBD1 (7 bases). The germline V gene encodes CDR1 LNHNV and CDR2 YYDKDF (reference sequence). V lost 0 bases, J lost 0 bases, and 21 bases lay in between. The CDR3 covers 20 residues. CDR3 DNA sequence: TGTGCCACCAGCAGAGAACGCAGGGGGGTAGGTTCAATCTCCTACAATGAGCAGTTCTTC. The encoded protein is CATSRERRGVGSISYNEQFF.

The J gene is TRBJ2-7, the V gene TRBV4-1; the D gene is possibly TRBD2 (5 bases). V lost 8 bases, J lost 0 bases, and 14 bases lay in between. Germline loops: CDR1 MGHRA, CDR2 YSYEKL. The CDR3 loop spans 14 amino acids. CDR3 region: CASGNGVLSYEQYF. Written as DNA, the CDR3 is TGCGCCAGCGGTAACGGGGTCCTCTCCTACGAGCAGTACTTC.

The gene calls are TRBV6-1 and TRBJ2-2, with 7 bases that match TRBD2. The CDR3 is made up of 13 amino acids. After removal of 10 bases from V and 3 bases from J, the junction contained 5 bases not matched to a gene. In germline, CDR1 is MNHNS, CDR2 SASEGT. CDR3 sequence: CATGGLHTGELFF. The CDR3 DNA reads TGTGCCACGGGGGGACTTCACACCGGGGAGCTGTTTTTT.

This clone was counted between two and nine times. The chain is built from TRBV19 and TRBJ1-1; D unresolved. Trimming removed 5 bases from V and 5 bases from J, with 12 bases in between. Germline CDR1 LNHDA, CDR2 SQIVND (reference sequence). The CDR3 loop spans 13 amino acids. The DNA for the CDR3 is TGTGCCAGTAGTTTTTCCAGGTGGACTGAAGCTTTCTTT. Its translation: CASSFSRWTEAFF.

This chain connects TRBV30 to TRBJ1-5, with D possibly TRBD1 on 5 matching bases. CDR3 length: 13 amino acids. CDR1 and CDR2 (germline): GTSNPN, SVGIG (reference sequence). V lost 3 bases and J lost 2, with 8 bases in between. The CDR3 DNA sequence: TGTGCCTGGAGAAAACAGGGCAATCAGCCCCAGCATTTT. It codes for CAWRKQGNQPQHF.

This rearrangement joins TRBV7-9 to TRBJ2-5, with TRBD2 as a possible D gene (7 bases). This CDR3 has 16 amino acids. CDR1 SEHNR and CDR2 FQNEAQ come from the germline V gene (reference sequence). V lost 0 bases and J lost 4, with 15 bases in between. DNA for the CDR3: TGTGCCAGCAGCTTAGCTTCGGGGGGCGGAAGAGAGACCCAGTACTTC. Protein: CASSLASGGGRETQYF.

This clone was seen a few times. The chain has TRBV10-2 and TRBJ2-7; no definite D call. CDR1 is WSHSY, CDR2 SAAADI, per germline. This CDR3 spans 13 amino acids. V lost 8 bases to trimming and J lost 7 bases, with 18 bases between them. The CDR3 coding sequence is TGCGCCAGCGCGTGGCCCCCTTCGGAGGAGCAGTACTTC. It specifies CASAWPPSEEQYF.

The chain employs TRBV7-9 and TRBJ2-3; D unclear. The ends were cut back, 6 bases at V and 5 bases at J, with 12 bases in the middle. The CDR3 has 13 amino acids. Germline CDR1 SEHNR, CDR2 FQNEAQ (reference sequence). CDR3 coding DNA: TGTGCCAGCAGTCTTGGTGGGCGAGATACGCAGTATTTT. Translation gives CASSLGGRDTQYF.

The CDR3 nucleotides read TGCGCCAGCAGCTTGGAGTCGGCGGCGTCCTACAATGAGCAGTTCTTC. Translation gives CASSLESAASYNEQFF. The rearrangement joins TRBV5-1 to TRBJ2-1, with D uncertain. This CDR3 region has 16 residues. V was pared by 0 bases and J by 1 base, with 11 bases between. CDR1 is SGHRS, CDR2 YFSETQ, per germline. The variable domain in full, with the rest retrieved from reference TRBV5-1 and TRBJ2-1, is KAGVTQTPRYLIKTRGQQVTLSCSPISGHRSVSWYQQTPGQGLQFLFEYFSETQRNKGNFPGRFSGRQFSNSRSEMNVSTLELGDSALYLCASSLESAASYNEQFFGPGTRLTVL.

The rearrangement links TRBV5-4 to TRBJ1-2; unclear D gene. The germline CDR1 and CDR2 sequences are SGHNT and YYREEE (reference sequence). The CDR3 runs 14 residues. Trimming stripped 0 bases from V and 4 bases from J, with 10 bases between. The CDR3 reads CASSLAQALYGYTF. The CDR3 coding sequence is TGTGCCAGCAGCTTGGCTCAGGCGCTCTATGGCTACACCTTC. Combining the CDR3 with reference TRBV5-4 and TRBJ1-2 gives the whole variable domain ETGVTQSPTHLIKTRGQQVTLRCSSQSGHNTVSWYQQALGQGPQFIFQYYREEENGRGNFPPRFSGLQFPNYSSELNVNALELDDSALYLCASSLAQALYGYTFGSGTRLTVV.

This chain connects TRBV18 to TRBJ2-5, with TRBD1 identical over 9 bases. Germline trimming cut 3 bases from V and 2 bases from J; bases unmatched to any gene: 4. There are 15 residues in the CDR3. CDR1 and CDR2 from the germline V gene are KGHSH and LQKENI. Here the CDR3 reads CASSPLGQGQETQYF. The CDR3 DNA sequence: TGTGCCAGCTCACCGCTAGGACAGGGGCAAGAGACCCAGTACTTC. Together with reference TRBV18 and TRBJ2-5, the CDR3 gives the full variable domain: NAGVMQNPRHLVRRRGQEARLRCSPMKGHSHVYWYRQLPEEGLKFMVYLQKENIIDESGMPKERFSAEFPKEGPSILRIQQVVRGDSAAYFCASSPLGQGQETQYFGPGTRLLVL.

This CDR3 reads CASSPVGRSAPYEQYF. The CDR3 region has the DNA TGCGCCAGCAGCCCGGTGGGACGTAGCGCCCCATACGAGCAGTACTTC. The rearrangement links TRBV5-1 to TRBJ2-7; D possibly matches TRBD1 or TRBD2 (5 bases each). Germline V lookup: CDR1 SGHRS, CDR2 YFSETQ. The CDR3 extends over 16 amino acids. Deletions cut 4 bases from V and 4 bases from J, with 21 bases between.

The chain recombines TRBV27 with TRBJ1-1, with unresolved D. The V end lost 8 bases, the J end lost 1 base, and 11 bases lay between the germline ends. This CDR3 comprises 13 residues. The germline V gene has CDR1 MNHEY and CDR2 SMNVEV (reference sequence). DNA for the CDR3: TGTGCCAGCCAAAAAACGAAGAACACTGAAGCTTTCTTT. Translation gives CASQKTKNTEAFF.

In its sample, this clone was seen once. The CDR3 DNA follows: TGTGCCAGCAGCTTGACTAGCGGGAGGGCCGGTGAGCAGTTCTTC. This encodes CASSLTSGRAGEQFF. The chain is built from TRBV11-3 and TRBJ2-1, with 14 positions matching TRBD2. Trimming at V came to 3 bases and at J to 9 bases, leaving 4 bases not matched to a gene. Germline V gene data show CDR1 as SGHNT and CDR2 as YENEEA. This CDR3 contains 15 residues.

The chain carries TRBV28 and TRBJ2-2; 8 nucleotides line up with TRBD2. J gave up 3 bases and V 7 bases, and 7 bases lay outside the gene matches. CDR3 length: 15 residues. Germline-derived CDR1 and CDR2 are MDHEN and SYDVKM. Here the CDR3 DNA reads TGTGCCAGCACTCTCAGCGGGGGCCACACCGGGGAGCTGTTTTTT. Translated: CASTLSGGHTGELFF.

The V and J genes are TRBV13 and TRBJ2-7, with 14 bases identical to TRBD2. This CDR3 is 17 amino acids long. Germline loops: CDR1 PRHDT, CDR2 FYEKMQ (reference sequence). The V segment lost 0 bases and the J segment 3 bases; nucleotides outside the gene matches: 4. DNA for the CDR3: TGTGCCAGCAGCTTAGGTGGGACTAGCGGGAGTATCTACGAGCAGTACTTC. Translation gives CASSLGGTSGSIYEQYF.

The chain uses TRBV5-1 and TRBJ2-7, with a weak D call TRBD2 (6 bases). Trimming left V 7 bases short and J 6 bases short, with 17 bases between. The CDR3 extends over 13 amino acids. The germline V gene has CDR1 SGHRS and CDR2 YFSETQ. The DNA for the CDR3 is TGCGCCAGCCTAGTCGGAGGGCCGGGCGAGCAGTACTTC. As protein: CASLVGGPGEQYF.

CDR3 DNA: TGTGCCAGCAGCTGGGGGGGACAGGGGGCGAGTGAGCAGTTCTTC. Translating gives CASSWGGQGASEQFF. The chain couples TRBV28 to TRBJ2-1, with TRBD1 matching 12 bases. The CDR3 runs to 15 residues. J lost 9 bases, V lost 6 bases, and 9 bases had no gene match. Germline CDR1 and CDR2: MDHEN and SYDVKM.

The V and J genes are TRBV19 and TRBJ2-5; TRBD1 might be the D (5 bases). Trimming left V 8 bases short and J 5 bases short, with 9 bases between. Looked up from germline, CDR1 is LNHDA and CDR2 is SQIVND (reference sequence). CDR3 length equals 11 residues. The CDR3 spells CASSHRETQYF. CDR3 in DNA: TGTGCCAGTTCTCACAGGGAGACCCAGTACTTC.

This chain connects TRBV28 to TRBJ2-4; D remains ambiguous. Trimming cost V 2 bases and J 11 bases, with 10 bases left between them. Germline-derived CDR1 and CDR2 are MDHEN and SYDVKM. CDR3 length: 12 amino acids. The CDR3 here is CASSLLSGFQYF. The CDR3 region has the DNA TGTGCCAGCAGTTTACTTAGTGGATTTCAGTACTTC. The whole variable domain, filled in from reference TRBV28 and TRBJ2-4, reads DVKVTQSSRYLVKRTGEKVFLECVQDMDHENMFWYRQDPGLGLRLIYFSYDVKMKEKGDIPEGYSVSREKKERFSLILESASTNQTSMYLCASSLLSGFQYFGAGTRLSVL.

V gene TRBV7-2 combines with J gene TRBJ2-7; TRBD2 matches 10 bases. J gave up 3 bases and V 1 base, and 6 bases lay outside the gene matches. The CDR3 contains 16 residues. Germline V gene lookup returns CDR1 SGHTA and CDR2 FQGNSA. The CDR3 loop is CASSLGRLAGDYEQYF. Written as DNA, the CDR3 is TGTGCCAGCAGCTTAGGTCGCCTAGCGGGGGACTACGAGCAGTACTTC.

This clone has only a few counts. The V gene is TRBV5-1, the J gene TRBJ2-3; D might be TRBD2 (5 bases). Germline V gene lookup returns CDR1 SGHRS and CDR2 YFSETQ. With 7 bases removed from V and 0 bases from J, the gap between germline ends came to 12 bases. The CDR3 is 14 residues long. The CDR3 nucleotides read TGCGCCAGCCAATCTGGCGGGAGCACAGATACGCAGTATTTT. Its translation: CASQSGGSTDTQYF.